A selection of T cell receptor beta chains follows, all from one sample in a study of metastatic and nonmetastatic thyroid tumors. TCRdb re-processed the PCR reads through MiXCR. The profile shows under 20,000 clones, roughly 25% of them singletons. Sample: blood. The receptors derive from a male donor with papillary thyroid cancer or a benign thyroid nodule (not recorded which). Some clones in this sample may be carry-over from other donors' samples. Both conserved end residues are part of each CDR3. A D gene is named only where the DNA matches it firmly. Clone size, where shown, is once, few, many, or a class for clones that have expanded.

D: TRBD2; size: NA; J: TRBJ2-7; V: TRBV6-1; length: 14; CDR3: CASSGLAGGYEQYF; DNA: TGTGCCAGCAGTGGACTAGCGGGAGGGTACGAGCAGTACTTC
D: TRBD2; size: few; J: TRBJ2-6; V: TRBV7-3; length: 15; CDR3: CASSLGEGGANVLTF; DNA: TGTGCCAGCAGCTTAGGGGAGGGTGGGGCCAACGTCCTGACTTTC
D: NA; size: few; J: TRBJ2-1; V: TRBV6-2/TRBV6-3; length: 12; CDR3: CATTVGVNEQFF; DNA: TGTGCCACTACCGTAGGGGTCAATGAGCAGTTCTTC
D: TRBD1; size: few; J: TRBJ2-7; V: TRBV27; length: 15; CDR3: CASRSEGGTAYEQYF; DNA: TGTGCCAGCCGCTCGGAAGGTGGGACAGCCTACGAGCAGTACTTC
D: NA; size: NA; J: TRBJ2-5; V: TRBV20-1; length: 11; CDR3: CSASNQETQYF; DNA: TGCAGTGCCTCTAACCAAGAGACCCAGTACTTC
D: TRBD1; size: medium-sized; J: TRBJ1-2; V: TRBV10-3; length: 15; CDR3: CAIRTGQGETDGYTF; DNA: TGTGCCATCAGAACGGGACAGGGGGAGACGGATGGCTACACCTTC
D: TRBD1; size: NA; J: TRBJ2-3; V: TRBV19; length: 13; CDR3: CASRKQGEDTQYF; DNA: TGTGCCAGTAGAAAACAGGGGGAGGATACGCAGTATTTT
D: NA; size: medium-sized; J: TRBJ2-1; V: TRBV20-1; length: 14; CDR3: CSASGPSPYNEQFF; DNA: TGCAGTGCTAGCGGGCCCTCCCCCTACAATGAGCAGTTCTTC
D: TRBD2; size: NA; J: TRBJ2-3; V: TRBV9; length: 16; CDR3: CASSVVGAGGPDTQYF; DNA: TGTGCCAGCAGCGTAGTTGGGGCGGGAGGGCCGGATACGCAGTATTTT
D: NA; size: medium-sized; J: TRBJ2-3; V: TRBV2; length: 14; CDR3: CASSDRVATDTQYF; DNA: TGTGCCAGCAGTGACCGTGTTGCCACAGATACGCAGTATTTT
D: TRBD1; size: many; J: TRBJ2-2; V: TRBV6-1; length: 17; CDR3: CASSAKGQGAGTGELFF; DNA: TGTGCCAGCAGTGCTAAGGGACAGGGGGCAGGGACCGGGGAGCTGTTTTTT
D: TRBD1; size: few; J: TRBJ1-2; V: TRBV5-1; length: 14; CDR3: CASSVDRAGYGYTF; DNA: TGCGCCAGCAGCGTCGACAGGGCCGGCTATGGCTACACCTTC
D: NA; size: medium-sized; J: TRBJ2-1; V: TRBV20-1; length: 17; CDR3: CSARSRRGQIVYNEQFF; DNA: TGCAGTGCTAGGTCGAGGAGGGGTCAGATCGTCTACAATGAGCAGTTCTTC
D: NA; size: few; J: TRBJ2-2; V: TRBV6-1; length: 12; CDR3: CASRRLTGELFF; DNA: TGTGCCAGCAGGCGGCTAACCGGGGAGCTGTTTTTT
D: NA; size: medium-sized; J: TRBJ2-2; V: TRBV5-1; length: 13; CDR3: CASRWEGTGELFF; DNA: TGCGCCAGCCGTTGGGAAGGCACCGGGGAGCTGTTTTTT
D: NA; size: NA; J: TRBJ1-1; V: TRBV28; length: 12; CDR3: CASSSTRREAFF; DNA: TGTGCCAGCAGTTCCACCAGGCGGGAAGCTTTCTTT
D: NA; size: many; J: TRBJ1-1; V: TRBV12-3/TRBV12-4; length: 14; CDR3: CASSLGTGNTEAFF; DNA: TGTGCCAGCAGTTTGGGTACAGGGAACACTGAAGCTTTCTTT
D: TRBD2; size: NA; J: TRBJ2-1; V: TRBV28; length: 16; CDR3: CASSFRTGTSYNEQFF; DNA: TGTGCCAGCAGTTTTCGTACCGGGACTAGCTACAATGAGCAGTTCTTC
D: NA; size: NA; J: TRBJ1-2; V: TRBV30; length: 13; CDR3: CAWTRRRYYGYTF; DNA: TGTGCCTGGACCCGGCGGAGGTACTATGGCTACACCTTC
D: NA; size: few; J: TRBJ1-1; V: TRBV28; length: 14; CDR3: CASSLKRAGTEAFF; DNA: TGTGCCAGCAGTTTAAAACGGGCGGGCACTGAAGCTTTCTTT
D: NA; size: NA; J: TRBJ1-2; V: TRBV20-1; length: 14; CDR3: CGRDGQGGEDGYTF; DNA: TGCGGACGCGACGGACAAGGGGGAGAAGATGGCTACACCTTC
D: TRBD1; size: many; J: TRBJ2-1; V: TRBV11-2; length: 15; CDR3: CASSLEGTDYNEQFF; DNA: TGTGCCAGCAGCTTAGAGGGGACAGACTACAATGAGCAGTTCTTC
D: NA; size: medium-sized; J: TRBJ1-4; V: TRBV15; length: 12; CDR3: CATSRVNEKLFF; DNA: TGTGCCACCAGCAGAGTGAACGAAAAACTGTTTTTT
D: NA; size: NA; J: TRBJ2-7; V: TRBV18; length: 12; CDR3: CASSQAYVEQYF; DNA: TGTGCCAGCTCTCAAGCCTACGTCGAGCAGTACTTC
D: NA; size: medium-sized; J: TRBJ2-2; V: TRBV15; length: 17; CDR3: CATSRGSALENTGELFF; DNA: TGTGCCACCAGCAGAGGGTCCGCATTGGAGAACACCGGGGAGCTGTTTTTT
D: TRBD1; size: NA; J: TRBJ1-2; V: TRBV2; length: 15; CDR3: CASKQDRGSFYGYTF; DNA: TGTGCCAGCAAACAGGACAGGGGATCGTTCTATGGCTACACCTTC
D: NA; size: few; J: TRBJ2-7; V: TRBV19; length: 13; CDR3: CASSDSSSYEQYF; DNA: TGTGCCAGTAGCGACAGTTCGTCCTACGAGCAGTACTTC
D: NA; size: NA; J: TRBJ1-3; V: TRBV12-3/TRBV12-4; length: 15; CDR3: CASKWRRDSGNTIYF; DNA: TGTGCCAGCAAGTGGAGGCGTGACTCTGGAAACACCATATATTTT
D: NA; size: NA; J: TRBJ1-2; V: TRBV7-9; length: 13; CDR3: CASSQLGNYGYTF; DNA: TGTGCCAGCAGCCAGCTCGGGAACTATGGCTACACCTTC
D: NA; size: once; J: TRBJ2-3; V: TRBV7-3; length: 13; CDR3: CASSNPPSDTQYF; DNA: TGTGCCAGCAGCAACCCTCCCTCAGATACGCAGTATTTT
D: TRBD2; size: medium-sized; J: TRBJ2-5; V: TRBV19; length: 14; CDR3: CASAHSGIKETQYF; DNA: TGTGCCAGTGCCCATAGCGGGATTAAAGAGACCCAGTACTTC